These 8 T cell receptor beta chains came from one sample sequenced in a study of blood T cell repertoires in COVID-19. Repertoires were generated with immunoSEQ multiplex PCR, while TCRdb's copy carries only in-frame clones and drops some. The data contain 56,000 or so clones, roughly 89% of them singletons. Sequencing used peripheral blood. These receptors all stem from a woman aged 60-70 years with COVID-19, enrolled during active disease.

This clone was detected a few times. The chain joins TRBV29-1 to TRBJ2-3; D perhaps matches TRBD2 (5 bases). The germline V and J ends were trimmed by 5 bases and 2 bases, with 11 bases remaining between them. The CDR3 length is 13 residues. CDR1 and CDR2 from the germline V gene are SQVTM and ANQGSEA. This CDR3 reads CSVILANTDTQYF. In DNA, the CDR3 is TGCAGCGTTATTCTAGCCAACACAGATACGCAGTATTTT.

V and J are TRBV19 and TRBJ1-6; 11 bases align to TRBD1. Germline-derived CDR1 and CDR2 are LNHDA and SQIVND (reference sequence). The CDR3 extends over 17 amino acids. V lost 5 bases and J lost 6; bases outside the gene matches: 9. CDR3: CASSQLDRGLFNSPLHF. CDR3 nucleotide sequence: TGTGCCAGTAGTCAACTGGACAGGGGGCTTTTTAATTCACCCCTCCACTTT.

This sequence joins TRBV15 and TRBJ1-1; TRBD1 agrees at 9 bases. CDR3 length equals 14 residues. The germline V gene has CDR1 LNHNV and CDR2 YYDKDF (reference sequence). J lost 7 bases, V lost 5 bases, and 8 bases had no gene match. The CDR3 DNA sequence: TGTGCCACCAGCCCCCACAGGGGGCCAGTTGAAGCTTTCTTT. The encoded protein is CATSPHRGPVEAFF.

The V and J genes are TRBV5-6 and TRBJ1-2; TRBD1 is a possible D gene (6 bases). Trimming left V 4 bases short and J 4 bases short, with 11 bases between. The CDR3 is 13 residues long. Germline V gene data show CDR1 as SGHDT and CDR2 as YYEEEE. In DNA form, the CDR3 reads TGTGCCAGCAGCGAACAGGGCCCCTATGGCTACACCTTC. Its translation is CASSEQGPYGYTF. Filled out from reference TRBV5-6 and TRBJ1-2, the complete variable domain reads DAGVTQSPTHLIKTRGQQVTLRCSPKSGHDTVSWYQQALGQGPQFIFQYYEEEERQRGNFPDRFSGHQFPNYSSELNVNALLLGDSALYLCASSEQGPYGYTFGSGTRLTVV.

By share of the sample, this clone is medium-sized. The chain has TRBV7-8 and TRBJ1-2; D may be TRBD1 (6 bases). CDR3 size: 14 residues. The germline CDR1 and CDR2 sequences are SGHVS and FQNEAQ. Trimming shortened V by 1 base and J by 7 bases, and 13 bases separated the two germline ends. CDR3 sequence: CASSLGTGSGGYTF. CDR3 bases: TGTGCCAGCAGCTTAGGCACAGGGTCAGGTGGCTACACCTTC.

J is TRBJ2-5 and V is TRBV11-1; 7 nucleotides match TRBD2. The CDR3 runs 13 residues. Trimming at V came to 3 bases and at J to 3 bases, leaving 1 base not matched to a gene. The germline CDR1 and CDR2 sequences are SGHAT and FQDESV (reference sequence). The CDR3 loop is CASSFAGEETQYF. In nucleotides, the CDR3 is TGTGCCAGCAGCTTTGCGGGGGAAGAGACCCAGTACTTC.

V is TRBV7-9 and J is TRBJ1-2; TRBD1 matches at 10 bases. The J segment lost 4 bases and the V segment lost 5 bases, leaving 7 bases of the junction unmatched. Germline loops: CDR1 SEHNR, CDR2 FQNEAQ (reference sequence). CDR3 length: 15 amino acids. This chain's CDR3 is CASSAGTGDGYGYTF. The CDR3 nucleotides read TGTGCCAGCAGCGCTGGGACAGGGGACGGCTATGGCTACACCTTC.

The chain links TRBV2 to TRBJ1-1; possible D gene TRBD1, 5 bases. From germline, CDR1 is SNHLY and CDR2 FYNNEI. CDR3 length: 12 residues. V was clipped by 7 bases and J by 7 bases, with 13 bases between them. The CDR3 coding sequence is TGTGCCAGCAATCCTGGGGCCCGTGAAGCTTTCTTT. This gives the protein CASNPGAREAFF.